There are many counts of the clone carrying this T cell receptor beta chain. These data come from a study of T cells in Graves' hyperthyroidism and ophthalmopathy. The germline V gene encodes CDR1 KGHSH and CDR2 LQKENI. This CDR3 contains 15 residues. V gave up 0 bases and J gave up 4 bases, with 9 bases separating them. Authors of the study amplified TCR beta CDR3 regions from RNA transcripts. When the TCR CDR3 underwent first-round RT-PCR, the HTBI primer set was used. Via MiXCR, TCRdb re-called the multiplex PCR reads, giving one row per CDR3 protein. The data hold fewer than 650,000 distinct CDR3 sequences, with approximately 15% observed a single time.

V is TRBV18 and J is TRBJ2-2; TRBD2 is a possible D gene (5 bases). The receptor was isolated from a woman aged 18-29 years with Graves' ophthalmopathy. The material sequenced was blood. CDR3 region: CASSPPSGVTGELFF. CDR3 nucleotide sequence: TGTGCCAGCTCACCACCGAGCGGAGTCACCGGGGAGCTGTTTTTT.